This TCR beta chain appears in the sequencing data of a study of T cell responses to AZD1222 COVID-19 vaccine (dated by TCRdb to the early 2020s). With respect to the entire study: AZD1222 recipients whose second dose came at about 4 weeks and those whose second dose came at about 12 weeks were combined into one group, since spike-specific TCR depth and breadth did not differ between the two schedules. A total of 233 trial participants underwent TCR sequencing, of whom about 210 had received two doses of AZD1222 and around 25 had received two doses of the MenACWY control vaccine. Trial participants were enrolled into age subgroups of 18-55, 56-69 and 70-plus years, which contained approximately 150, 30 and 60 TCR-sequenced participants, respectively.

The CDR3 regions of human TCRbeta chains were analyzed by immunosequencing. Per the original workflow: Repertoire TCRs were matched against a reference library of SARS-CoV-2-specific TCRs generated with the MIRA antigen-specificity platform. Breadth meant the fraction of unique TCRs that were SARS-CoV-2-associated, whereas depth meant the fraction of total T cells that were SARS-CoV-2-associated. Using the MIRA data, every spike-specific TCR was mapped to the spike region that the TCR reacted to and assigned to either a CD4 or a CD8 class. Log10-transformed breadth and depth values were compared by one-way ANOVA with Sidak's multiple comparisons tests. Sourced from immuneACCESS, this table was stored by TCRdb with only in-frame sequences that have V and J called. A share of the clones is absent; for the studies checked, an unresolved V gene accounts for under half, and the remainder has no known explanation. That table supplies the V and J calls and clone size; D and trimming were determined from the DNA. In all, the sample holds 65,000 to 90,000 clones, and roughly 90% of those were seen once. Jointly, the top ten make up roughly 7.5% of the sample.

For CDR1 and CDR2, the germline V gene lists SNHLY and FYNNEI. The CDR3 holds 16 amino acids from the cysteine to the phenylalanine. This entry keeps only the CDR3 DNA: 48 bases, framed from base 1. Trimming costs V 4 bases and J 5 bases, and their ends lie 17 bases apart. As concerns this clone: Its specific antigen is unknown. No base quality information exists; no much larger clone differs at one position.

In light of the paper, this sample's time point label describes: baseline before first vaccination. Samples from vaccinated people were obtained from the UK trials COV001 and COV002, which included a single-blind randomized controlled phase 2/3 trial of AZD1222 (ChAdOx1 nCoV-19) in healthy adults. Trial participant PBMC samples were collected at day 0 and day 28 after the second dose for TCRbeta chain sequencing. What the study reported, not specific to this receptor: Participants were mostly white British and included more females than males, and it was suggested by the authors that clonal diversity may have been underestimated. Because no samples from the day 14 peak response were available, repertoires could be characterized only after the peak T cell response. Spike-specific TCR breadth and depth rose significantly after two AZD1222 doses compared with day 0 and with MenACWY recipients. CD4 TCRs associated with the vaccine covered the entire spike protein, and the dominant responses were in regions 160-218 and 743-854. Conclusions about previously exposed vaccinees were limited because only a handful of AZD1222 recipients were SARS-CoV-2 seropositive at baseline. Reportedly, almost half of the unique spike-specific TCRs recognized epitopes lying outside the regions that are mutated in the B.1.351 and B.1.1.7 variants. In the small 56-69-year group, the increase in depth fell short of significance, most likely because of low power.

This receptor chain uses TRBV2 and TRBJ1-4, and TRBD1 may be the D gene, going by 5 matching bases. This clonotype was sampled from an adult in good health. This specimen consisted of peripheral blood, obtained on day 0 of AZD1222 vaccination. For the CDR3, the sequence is CASSVGNYDRNEKLFF. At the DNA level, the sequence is TGTGCCAGCAGTGTCGGGAACTATGACAGAAATGAAAAACTGTTTTTT.